This TCR beta chain is drawn from a study of CD8+CD57+ T cells in acquired aplastic anemia. General study points: Roughly 28 was the count of CD8+ CDR3 sequences that patients shared with controls.

The template used for profiling TCR beta VDJ and CDR3 was genomic DNA. TCRdb ran MiXCR on the reads and lists one entry per CDR3 protein. The sample lists more than 150,000 distinct CDR3 sequences; 50% to 75% were seen once. Germline V gene data show CDR1 as MNHGY and CDR2 as SVAAGI. V lost 5 bases to trimming and J lost 4 bases, with 14 bases between them. This CDR3 spans 14 amino acids. A word on this clonotype: No antigen is known for it.

The TCR originated in a human donor with severe aplastic anemia or a healthy control (not recorded which). Source material: sorted CD4+, CD8+, or CD8+CD57+ T cells (not recorded which) from PBMCs. This rearrangement joins TRBV6-9 to TRBJ1-2, with D hard to call. The DNA for the CDR3 is TGTGCCAGCAGTGAAACGTTCCGATCCTATGGCTACACCTTC. This codes for CASSETFRSYGYTF.